This T cell receptor beta chain stems from a study of blood T cell repertoires in COVID-19. Study-wide background: Specimens from acute and convalescent COVID-19 originated in the United States, Italy and Spain. In each case, the material was cDNA or gDNA derived from T cells, B-cell-depleted T cells, or PBMCs.

Germline V gene lookup returns CDR1 MDHEN and CDR2 SYDVKM. The junction had 5 bases not matched to a gene; V was cut back by 5 bases and J by 2 bases. This CDR3 has 15 residues. In assigning cohorts, the study relied on participant-reported clinical history. Original handling: Amplification of reference gene primers was used by the study to estimate nucleated cell counts. Here immunoSEQ multiplex PCR was the method, and the copy in TCRdb shows in-frame clones only, minus some. The V and J calls and clone size were taken over from that table, and D and trimming were inferred from the DNA. The table includes 200,000 or so clones, roughly 87% detected once.

Source material: PBMCs or T cells enriched from blood (not recorded which). This TCR came from a man younger than 45 in a cohort exposed to, infected with or recovered from COVID-19 (not recorded which). This rearrangement joins TRBV28 to TRBJ1-5; 8 nucleotides agree with TRBD1. The CDR3 reads CASSLGTGRNQPQHF. Here the CDR3 DNA reads TGTGCCAGCAGTCTAGGGACAGGTCGCAATCAGCCCCAGCATTTT.